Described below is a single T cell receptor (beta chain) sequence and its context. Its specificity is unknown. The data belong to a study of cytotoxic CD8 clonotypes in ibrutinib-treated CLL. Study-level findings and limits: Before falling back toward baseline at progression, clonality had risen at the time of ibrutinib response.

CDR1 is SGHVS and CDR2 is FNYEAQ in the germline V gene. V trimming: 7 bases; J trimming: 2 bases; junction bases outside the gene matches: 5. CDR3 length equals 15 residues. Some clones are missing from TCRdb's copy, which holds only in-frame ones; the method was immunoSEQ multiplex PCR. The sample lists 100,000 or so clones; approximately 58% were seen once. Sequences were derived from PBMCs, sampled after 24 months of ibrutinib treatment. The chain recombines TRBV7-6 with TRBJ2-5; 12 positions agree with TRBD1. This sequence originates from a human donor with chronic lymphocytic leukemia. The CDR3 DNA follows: TGTGCCAGCACCGGGGACAGGGGGCGGCAAGAGACCCAGTACTTC. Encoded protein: CASTGDRGRQETQYF.